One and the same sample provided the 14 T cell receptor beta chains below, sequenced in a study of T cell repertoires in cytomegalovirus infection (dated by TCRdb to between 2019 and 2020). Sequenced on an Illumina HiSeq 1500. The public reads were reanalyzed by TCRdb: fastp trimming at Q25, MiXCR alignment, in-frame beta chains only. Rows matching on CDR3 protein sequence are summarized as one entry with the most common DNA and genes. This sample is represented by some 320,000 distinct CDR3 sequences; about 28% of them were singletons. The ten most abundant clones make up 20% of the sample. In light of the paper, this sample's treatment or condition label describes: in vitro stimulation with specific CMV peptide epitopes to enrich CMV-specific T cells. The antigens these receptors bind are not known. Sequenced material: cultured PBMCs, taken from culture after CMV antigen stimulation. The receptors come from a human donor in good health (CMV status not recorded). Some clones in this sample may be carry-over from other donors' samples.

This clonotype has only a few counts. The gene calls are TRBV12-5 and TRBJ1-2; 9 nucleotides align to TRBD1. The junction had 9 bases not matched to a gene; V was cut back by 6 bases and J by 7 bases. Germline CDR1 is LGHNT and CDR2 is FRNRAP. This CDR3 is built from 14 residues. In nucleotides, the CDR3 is TGTGCTAGTGGCCGGGACAGGGCGTCGATTGGCTACACCTTC. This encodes CASGRDRASIGYTF.

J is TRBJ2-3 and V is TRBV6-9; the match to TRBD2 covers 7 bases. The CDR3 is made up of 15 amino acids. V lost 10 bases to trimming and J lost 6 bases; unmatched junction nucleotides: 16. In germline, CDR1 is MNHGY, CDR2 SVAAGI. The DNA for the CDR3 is TGTGCCATCCATCGCCTGGGGGGGAAAAAGGATACGCAGTATTTT. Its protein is CAIHRLGGKKDTQYF.

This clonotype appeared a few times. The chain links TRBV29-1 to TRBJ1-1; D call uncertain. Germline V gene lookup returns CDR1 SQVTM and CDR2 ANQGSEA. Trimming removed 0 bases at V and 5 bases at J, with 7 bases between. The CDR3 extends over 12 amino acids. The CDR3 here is CSVEEQLTEAFF. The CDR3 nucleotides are TGCAGCGTTGAAGAGCAGCTGACTGAAGCTTTCTTT.

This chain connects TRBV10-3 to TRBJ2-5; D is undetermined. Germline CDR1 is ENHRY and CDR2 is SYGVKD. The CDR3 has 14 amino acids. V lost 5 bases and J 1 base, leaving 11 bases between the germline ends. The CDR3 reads CAISPRTSQETQYF. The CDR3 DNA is TGTGCCATCAGTCCCCGTACCAGCCAAGAGACCCAGTACTTC.

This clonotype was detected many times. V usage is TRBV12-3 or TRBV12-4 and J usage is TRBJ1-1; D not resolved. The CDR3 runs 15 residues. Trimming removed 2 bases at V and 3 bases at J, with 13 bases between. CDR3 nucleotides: TGTGCCAGCAGTTTAACTGGCAGCGGGGACACTGAAGCTTTCTTT. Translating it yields CASSLTGSGDTEAFF.

CDR3 bases: TGTGCCAGCAGCCCCGGGGCTGGGGCGGCTGAGCAGTTCTTC. Translation: CASSPGAGAAEQFF. This chain joins TRBV7-8 and TRBJ2-1; D could derive from TRBD1 or TRBD2 (5 bases each). This CDR3 is built from 14 residues. V was cut by 5 bases and J by 9 bases, with 17 bases left in between. Germline CDR1 SGHVS, CDR2 FQNEAQ. The full variable domain, in which reference TRBV7-8 and TRBJ2-1 provide the parts outside the CDR3, is GAGVSQSPRYKVAKRGQDVALRCDPISGHVSLFWYQQALGQGPEFLTYFQNEAQLDKSGLPSDRFFAERPEGSVSTLKIQRTQQEDSAVYLCASSPGAGAAEQFFGPGTRLTVL.

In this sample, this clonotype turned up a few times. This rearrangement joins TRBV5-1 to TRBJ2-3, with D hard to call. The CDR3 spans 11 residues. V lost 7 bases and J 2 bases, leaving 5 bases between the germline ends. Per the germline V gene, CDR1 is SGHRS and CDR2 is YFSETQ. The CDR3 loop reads CASSNTDTQYF. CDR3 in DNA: TGCGCCAGCTCTAACACAGATACGCAGTATTTT.

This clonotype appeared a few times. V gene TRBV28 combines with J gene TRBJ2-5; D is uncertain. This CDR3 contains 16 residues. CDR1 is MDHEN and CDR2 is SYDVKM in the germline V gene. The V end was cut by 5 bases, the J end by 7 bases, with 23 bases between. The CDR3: CASSTARVWNEVTQYF. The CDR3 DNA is TGTGCCAGCAGTACCGCTCGGGTTTGGAACGAAGTGACCCAGTACTTC.

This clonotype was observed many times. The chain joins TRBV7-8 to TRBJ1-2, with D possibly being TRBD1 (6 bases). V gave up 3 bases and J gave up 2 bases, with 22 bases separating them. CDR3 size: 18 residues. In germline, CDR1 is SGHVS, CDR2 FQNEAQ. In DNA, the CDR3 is TGTGCCAGCAGCTTGGGGGCTCCAGCCATGGGGGTAAACTATGGCTACACCTTC. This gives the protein CASSLGAPAMGVNYGYTF. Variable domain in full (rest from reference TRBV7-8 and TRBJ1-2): GAGVSQSPRYKVAKRGQDVALRCDPISGHVSLFWYQQALGQGPEFLTYFQNEAQLDKSGLPSDRFFAERPEGSVSTLKIQRTQQEDSAVYLCASSLGAPAMGVNYGYTFGSGTRLTVV.

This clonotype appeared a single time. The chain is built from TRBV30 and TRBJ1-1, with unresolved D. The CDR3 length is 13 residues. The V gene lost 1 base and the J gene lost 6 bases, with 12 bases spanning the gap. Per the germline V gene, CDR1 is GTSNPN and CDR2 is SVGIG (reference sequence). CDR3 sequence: CAWSDLAGPEAFF. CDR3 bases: TGTGCCTGGAGTGATCTCGCGGGCCCTGAAGCTTTCTTT.

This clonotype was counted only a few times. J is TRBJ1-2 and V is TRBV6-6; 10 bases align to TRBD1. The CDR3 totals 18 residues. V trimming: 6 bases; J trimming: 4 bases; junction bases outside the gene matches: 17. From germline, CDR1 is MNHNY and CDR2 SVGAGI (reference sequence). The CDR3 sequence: CASSRDRGLSYLGYGYTF. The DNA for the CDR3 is TGTGCCAGCAGCCGGGACAGGGGATTGTCGTACCTTGGCTATGGCTACACCTTC.

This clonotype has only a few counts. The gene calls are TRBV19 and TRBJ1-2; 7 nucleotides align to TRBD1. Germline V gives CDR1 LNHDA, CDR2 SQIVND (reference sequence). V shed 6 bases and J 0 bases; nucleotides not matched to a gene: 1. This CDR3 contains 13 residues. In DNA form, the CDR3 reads TGTGCCAGTAGAGGGACAGCTAACTATGGCTACACCTTC. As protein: CASRGTANYGYTF.

The CDR3 here is CASSLQQGLDEKLFF. As DNA, the CDR3 is TGTGCCAGCAGCCTACAACAGGGATTGGATGAAAAACTGTTTTTT. The rearrangement links TRBV11-2 to TRBJ1-4; tentatively, D is TRBD1 (6 bases). This CDR3 has 15 amino acids. CDR1 and CDR2 (germline): SGHAT, FQNNGV. V was cut by 5 bases and J by 6 bases, with 16 bases left in between.

The CDR3 nucleotides read TGTGCCAGCAGTGAATGGATTGTGACTAGCGAATCCTACGAGCAGTACTTC. Encoded protein: CASSEWIVTSESYEQYF. The rearrangement links TRBV25-1 to TRBJ2-7, with 8 bases matching TRBD2. CDR3 length: 17 residues. Germline CDR1 reads MGHDK; CDR2 reads SYGVNS. Trimming removed 1 base from V and 1 base from J; junction bases left unmatched: 9.